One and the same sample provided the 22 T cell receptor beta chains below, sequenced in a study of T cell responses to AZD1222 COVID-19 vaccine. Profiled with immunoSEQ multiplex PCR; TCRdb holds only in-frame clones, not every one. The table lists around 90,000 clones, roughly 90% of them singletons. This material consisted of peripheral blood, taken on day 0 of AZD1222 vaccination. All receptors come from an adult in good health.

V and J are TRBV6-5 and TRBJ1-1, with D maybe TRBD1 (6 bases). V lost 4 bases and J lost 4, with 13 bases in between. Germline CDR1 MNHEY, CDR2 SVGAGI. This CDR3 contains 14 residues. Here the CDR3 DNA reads TGTGCCAGCAGTTTGGGGGCTCGGGGCACTGAAGCTTTCTTT. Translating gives CASSLGARGTEAFF.

The CDR3 DNA follows: TGCGCCAGCAGCTTGGATGCAGATACGCAGTATTTT. Protein product: CASSLDADTQYF. V gene TRBV5-1 combines with J gene TRBJ2-3; D is unclear. The CDR3 runs to 12 residues. Germline CDR1 SGHRS, CDR2 YFSETQ. V shed 0 bases and J shed 4 bases, with 3 bases lying between them.

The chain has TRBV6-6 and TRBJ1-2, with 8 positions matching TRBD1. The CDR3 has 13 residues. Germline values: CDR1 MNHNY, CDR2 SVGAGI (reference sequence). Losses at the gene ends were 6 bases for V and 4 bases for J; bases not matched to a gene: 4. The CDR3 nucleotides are TGTGCCAGCAGCAGGGGGCAGGGCTATGGCTACACCTTC. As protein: CASSRGQGYGYTF.

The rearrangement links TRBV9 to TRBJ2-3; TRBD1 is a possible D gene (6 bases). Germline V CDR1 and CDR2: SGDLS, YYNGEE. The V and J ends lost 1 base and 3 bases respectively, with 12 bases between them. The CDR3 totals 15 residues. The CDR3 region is CASSVYDRSTDTQYF. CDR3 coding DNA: TGTGCCAGCAGCGTATACGACAGGAGTACAGATACGCAGTATTTT.

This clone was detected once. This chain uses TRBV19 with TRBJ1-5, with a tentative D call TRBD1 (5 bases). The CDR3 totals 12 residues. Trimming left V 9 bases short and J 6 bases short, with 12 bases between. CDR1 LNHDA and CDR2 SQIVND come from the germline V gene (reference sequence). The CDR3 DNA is TGTGCCAGCGCAGGGTATGGTCAGCCCCAGCATTTT. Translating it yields CASAGYGQPQHF.

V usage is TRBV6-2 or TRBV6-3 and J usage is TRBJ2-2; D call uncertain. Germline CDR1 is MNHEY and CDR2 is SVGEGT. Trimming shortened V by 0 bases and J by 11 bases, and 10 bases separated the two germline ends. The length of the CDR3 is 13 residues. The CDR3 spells CASSYSTAQELFF. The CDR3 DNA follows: TGTGCCAGCAGTTACTCGACCGCCCAAGAGCTGTTTTTT.

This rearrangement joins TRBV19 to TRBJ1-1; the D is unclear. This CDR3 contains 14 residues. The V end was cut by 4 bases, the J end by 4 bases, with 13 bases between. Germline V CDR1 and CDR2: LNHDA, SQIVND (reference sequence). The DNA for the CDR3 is TGTGCCAGTAGTAATCAGGCGGGAGGCACTGAAGCTTTCTTT. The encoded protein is CASSNQAGGTEAFF.

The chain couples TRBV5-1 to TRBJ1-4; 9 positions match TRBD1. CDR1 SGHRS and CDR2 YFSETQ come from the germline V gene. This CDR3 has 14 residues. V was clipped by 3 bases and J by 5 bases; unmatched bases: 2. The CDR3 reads CASSSDRGNEKLFF. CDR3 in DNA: TGCGCCAGCAGCTCGGACAGGGGAAATGAAAAACTGTTTTTT.

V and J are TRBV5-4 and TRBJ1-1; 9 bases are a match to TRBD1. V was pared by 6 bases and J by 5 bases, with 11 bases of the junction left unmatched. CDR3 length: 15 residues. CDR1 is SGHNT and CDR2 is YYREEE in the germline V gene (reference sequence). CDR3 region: CASTQGDRVFTEAFF. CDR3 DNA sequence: TGTGCCAGCACCCAGGGGGACAGGGTATTTACTGAAGCTTTCTTT.

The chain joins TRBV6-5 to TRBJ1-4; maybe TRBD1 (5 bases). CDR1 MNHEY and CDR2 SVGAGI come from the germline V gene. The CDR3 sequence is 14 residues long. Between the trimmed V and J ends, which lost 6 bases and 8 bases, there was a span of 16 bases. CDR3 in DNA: TGTGCCAGCAGCGAGGGAAGGCACAGGGAAAAACTGTTTTTT. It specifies CASSEGRHREKLFF.

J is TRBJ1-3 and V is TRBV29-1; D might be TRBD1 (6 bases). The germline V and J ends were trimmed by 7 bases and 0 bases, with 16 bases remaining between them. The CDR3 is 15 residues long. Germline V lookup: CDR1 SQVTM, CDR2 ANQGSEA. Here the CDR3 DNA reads TGCAGCGCTAGCAAGGGGGGGGGCTCTGGAAACACCATATATTTT. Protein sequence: CSASKGGGSGNTIYF.

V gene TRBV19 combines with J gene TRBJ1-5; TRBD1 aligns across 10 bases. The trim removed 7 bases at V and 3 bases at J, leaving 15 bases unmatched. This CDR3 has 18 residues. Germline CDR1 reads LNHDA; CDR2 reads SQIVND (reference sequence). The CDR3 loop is CASTSYPRDRGHNQPQHF. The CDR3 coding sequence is TGTGCCAGTACGAGTTACCCCCGGGACAGGGGACACAATCAGCCCCAGCATTTT.

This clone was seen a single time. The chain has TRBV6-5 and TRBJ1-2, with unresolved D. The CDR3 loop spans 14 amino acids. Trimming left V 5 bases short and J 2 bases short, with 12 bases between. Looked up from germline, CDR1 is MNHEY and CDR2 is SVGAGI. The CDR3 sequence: CASSHTTDNYGYTF. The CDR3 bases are TGTGCCAGCAGTCACACTACAGACAACTATGGCTACACCTTC.

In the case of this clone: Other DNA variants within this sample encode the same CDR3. The CDR3 sequence: CASSGTGDQPQHF. The CDR3, as DNA: TGCGCCAGCAGTGGGACAGGGGATCAGCCCCAGCATTTT. This sequence joins TRBV10-1 and TRBJ1-5; 9 nucleotides line up with TRBD1. In germline, CDR1 is WNHNN, CDR2 SYGVQD (reference sequence). V was pared by 4 bases and J by 5 bases, with 0 bases of the junction left unmatched. This CDR3 spans 13 amino acids.

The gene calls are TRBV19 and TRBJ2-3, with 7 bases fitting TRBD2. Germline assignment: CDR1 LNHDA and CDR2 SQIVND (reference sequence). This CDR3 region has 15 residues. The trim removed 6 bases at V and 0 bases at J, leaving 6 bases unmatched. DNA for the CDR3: TGTGCCAGTAGCGATTTTAGCGGGAGCACAGATACGCAGTATTTT. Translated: CASSDFSGSTDTQYF.

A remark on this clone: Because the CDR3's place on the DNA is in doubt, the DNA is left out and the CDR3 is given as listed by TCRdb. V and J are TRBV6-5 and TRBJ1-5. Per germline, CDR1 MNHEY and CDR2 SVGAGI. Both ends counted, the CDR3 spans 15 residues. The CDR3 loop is CASILADPYNQPQHF.

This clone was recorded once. The chain's CDR3 is CASSESGRGKLNTEAFF. The CDR3 DNA follows: TGCGCCAGCAGTGAGTCTGGCAGGGGGAAATTGAACACTGAAGCTTTCTTT. The chain links TRBV10-2 to TRBJ1-1; TRBD1 matches at 7 bases. Germline V gene data show CDR1 as WSHSY and CDR2 as SAAADI. CDR3 length: 17 residues. Germline trimming cut 0 bases from V and 0 bases from J; bases unmatched to any gene: 7.

CDR3 nucleotide sequence: TGTGCCAGCAGTTTATTGAGGGCTGAAAAACTGTTTTTT. Its translation is CASSLLRAEKLFF. The chain couples TRBV28 to TRBJ1-4; D gene ambiguous. The CDR3 runs 13 residues. Per the germline V gene, CDR1 is MDHEN and CDR2 is SYDVKM. V dropped 1 base and J dropped 7 bases, with 7 bases sitting between them.

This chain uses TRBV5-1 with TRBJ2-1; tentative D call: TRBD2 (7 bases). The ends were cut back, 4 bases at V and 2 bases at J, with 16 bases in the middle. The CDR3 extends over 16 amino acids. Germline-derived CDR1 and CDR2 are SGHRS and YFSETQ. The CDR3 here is CASSQGGGFPYNEQFF. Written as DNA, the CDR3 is TGCGCCAGCAGCCAAGGGGGGGGGTTCCCCTACAATGAGCAGTTCTTC.

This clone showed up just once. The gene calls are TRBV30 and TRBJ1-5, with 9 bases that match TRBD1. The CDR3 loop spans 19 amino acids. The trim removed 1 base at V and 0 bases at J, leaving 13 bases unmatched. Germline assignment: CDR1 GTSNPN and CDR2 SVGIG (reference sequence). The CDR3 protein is CAWSATGTGTLNSNQPQHF. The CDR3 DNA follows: TGTGCCTGGAGTGCTACTGGGACAGGGACCCTAAATAGCAATCAGCCCCAGCATTTT.

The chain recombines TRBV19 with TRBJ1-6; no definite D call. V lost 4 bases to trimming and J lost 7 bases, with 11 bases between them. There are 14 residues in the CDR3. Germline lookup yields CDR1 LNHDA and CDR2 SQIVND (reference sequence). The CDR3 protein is CASSSVLINSPLHF. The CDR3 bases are TGTGCCAGTAGTAGCGTCTTGATAAATTCACCCCTCCACTTT.

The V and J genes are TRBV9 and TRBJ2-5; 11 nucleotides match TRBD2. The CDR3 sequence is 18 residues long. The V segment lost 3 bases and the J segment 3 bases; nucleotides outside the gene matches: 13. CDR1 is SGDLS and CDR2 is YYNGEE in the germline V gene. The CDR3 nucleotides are TGTGCCAGCAGCGGGCAGGCTACATGGGGACTAGCGGAAGAGACCCAGTACTTC. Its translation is CASSGQATWGLAEETQYF. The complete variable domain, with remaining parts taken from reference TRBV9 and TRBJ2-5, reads DSGVTQTPKHLITATGQRVTLRCSPRSGDLSVYWYQQSLDQGLQFLIQYYNGEERAKGNILERFSAQQFPDLHSELNLSSLELGDSALYFCASSGQATWGLAEETQYFGPGTRLLVL.